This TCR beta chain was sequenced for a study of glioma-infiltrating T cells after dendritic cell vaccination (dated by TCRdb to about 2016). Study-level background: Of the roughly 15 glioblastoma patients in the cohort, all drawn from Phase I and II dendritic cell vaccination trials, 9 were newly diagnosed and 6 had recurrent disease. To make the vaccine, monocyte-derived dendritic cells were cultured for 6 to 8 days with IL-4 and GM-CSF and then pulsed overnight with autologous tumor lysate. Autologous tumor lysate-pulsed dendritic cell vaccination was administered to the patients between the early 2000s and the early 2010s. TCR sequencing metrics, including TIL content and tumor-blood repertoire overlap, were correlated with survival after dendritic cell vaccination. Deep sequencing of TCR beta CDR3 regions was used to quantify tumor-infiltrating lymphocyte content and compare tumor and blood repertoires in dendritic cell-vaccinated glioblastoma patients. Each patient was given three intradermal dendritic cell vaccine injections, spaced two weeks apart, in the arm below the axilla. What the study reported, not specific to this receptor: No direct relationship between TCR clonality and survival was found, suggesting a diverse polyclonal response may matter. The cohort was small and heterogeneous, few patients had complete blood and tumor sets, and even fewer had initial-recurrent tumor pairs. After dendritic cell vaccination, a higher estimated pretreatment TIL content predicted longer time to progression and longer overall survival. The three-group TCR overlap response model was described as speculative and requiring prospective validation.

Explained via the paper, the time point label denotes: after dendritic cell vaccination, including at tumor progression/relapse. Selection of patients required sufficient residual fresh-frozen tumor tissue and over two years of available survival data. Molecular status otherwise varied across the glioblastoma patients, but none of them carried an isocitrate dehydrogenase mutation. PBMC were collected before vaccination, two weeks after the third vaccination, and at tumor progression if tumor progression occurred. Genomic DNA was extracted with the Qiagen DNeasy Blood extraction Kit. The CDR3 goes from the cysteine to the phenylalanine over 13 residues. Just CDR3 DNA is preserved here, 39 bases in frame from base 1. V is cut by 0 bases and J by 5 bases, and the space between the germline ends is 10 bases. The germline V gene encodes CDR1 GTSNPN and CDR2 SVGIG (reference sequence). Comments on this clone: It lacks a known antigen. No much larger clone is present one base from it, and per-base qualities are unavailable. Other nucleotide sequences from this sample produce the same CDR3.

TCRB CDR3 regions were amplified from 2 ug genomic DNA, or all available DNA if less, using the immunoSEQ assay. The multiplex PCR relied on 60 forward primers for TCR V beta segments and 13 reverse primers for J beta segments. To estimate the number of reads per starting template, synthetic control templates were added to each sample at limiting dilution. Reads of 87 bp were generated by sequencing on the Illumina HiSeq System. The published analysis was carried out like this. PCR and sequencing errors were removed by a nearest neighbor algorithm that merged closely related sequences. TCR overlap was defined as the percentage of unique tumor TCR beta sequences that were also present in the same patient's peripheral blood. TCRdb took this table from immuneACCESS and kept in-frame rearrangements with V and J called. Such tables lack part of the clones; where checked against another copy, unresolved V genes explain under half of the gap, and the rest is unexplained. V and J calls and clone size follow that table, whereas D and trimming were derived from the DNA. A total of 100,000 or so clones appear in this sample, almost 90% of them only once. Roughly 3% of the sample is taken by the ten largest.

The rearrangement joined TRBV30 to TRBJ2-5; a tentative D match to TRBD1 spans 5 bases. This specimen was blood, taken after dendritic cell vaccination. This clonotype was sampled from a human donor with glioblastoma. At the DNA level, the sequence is TGTGCCTGGAGTGTCCAGGGTTTGGAGACCCAGTACTTC. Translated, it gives CAWSVQGLETQYF.